In this sample, the clone carrying this T cell receptor (beta chain) turned up a few times. This specimen belongs to a study of CD8+CD57+ T cells in acquired aplastic anemia. Trimming left V 5 bases short and J 0 bases short, with 5 bases between. This CDR3 spans 12 amino acids. The germline V gene has CDR1 SNHLY and CDR2 FYNNEI. Flow cytometry had shown expanded CD8+CD57+ cells in the patients chosen for sequencing. All patients were therapy-naive when blood was sampled. TCR beta VDJ and CDR3 were profiled, and genomic DNA was the template. Using its own MiXCR run on the reads, TCRdb lists one record per CDR3 protein. In the table there are nearly 60,000 distinct CDR3 sequences, approximately 54% of which are singletons.

Input material: sorted CD4+, CD8+, or CD8+CD57+ T cells (not recorded which) from PBMCs. This receptor was taken from a human donor with aplastic anemia. The V call is TRBV2, the J call TRBJ2-7; D is uncertain. CDR3 bases: TGTGCCAGCAGTTTCAGCTCCTACGAGCAGTACTTC. As protein: CASSFSSYEQYF.